This TCR beta chain is from a study of blood T cell repertoires in COVID-19. Trimming left V 3 bases short and J 0 bases short, with 9 bases between. There are 15 residues in the CDR3. Germline V gene data show CDR1 as ENHRY and CDR2 as SYGVKD. TCRdb's table, derived via immunoSEQ multiplex PCR, lists solely in-frame clones and lacks some. The sample contains about 62,000 clones, around 85% of which appear only once. The J gene is TRBJ1-3, the V gene TRBV10-3; TRBD1 might be the D (5 bases). The source material was peripheral blood. The clonotype comes from a woman of 80 years or more with active or convalescent COVID-19. The CDR3 loop is CAISDPRVSGNTIYF. DNA for the CDR3: TGTGCCATCAGTGACCCCAGGGTCTCTGGAAACACCATATATTTT.